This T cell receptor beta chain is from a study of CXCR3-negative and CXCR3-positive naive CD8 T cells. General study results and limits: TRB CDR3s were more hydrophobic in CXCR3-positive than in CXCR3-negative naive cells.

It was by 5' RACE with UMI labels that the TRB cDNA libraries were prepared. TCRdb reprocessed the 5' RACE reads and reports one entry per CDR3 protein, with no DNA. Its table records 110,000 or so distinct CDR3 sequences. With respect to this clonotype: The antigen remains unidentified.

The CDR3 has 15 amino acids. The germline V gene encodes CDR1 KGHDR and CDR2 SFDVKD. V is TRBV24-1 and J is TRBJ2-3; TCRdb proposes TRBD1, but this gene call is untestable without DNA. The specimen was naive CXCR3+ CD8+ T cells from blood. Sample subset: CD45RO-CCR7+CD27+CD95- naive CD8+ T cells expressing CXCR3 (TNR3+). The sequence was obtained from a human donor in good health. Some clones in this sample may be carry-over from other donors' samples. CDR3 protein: CATATGVTTTDTQYF.